The 21 T cell receptor beta chains in this list originate from one sample, sequenced in a study of T cells after yellow fever vaccination. Using its own MiXCR run on the 5' RACE reads, TCRdb lists one record per CDR3 protein. Here the sample spans around 610,000 distinct CDR3 sequences, approximately 13% being singletons. Sequenced material: PBMCs, taken on the day of the yellow fever booster vaccination. The origin of the receptors is a man younger than 45 who received the YFV17D yellow fever vaccine.

The chain has TRBV23-1 and TRBJ2-1, with D perhaps matching TRBD2 (5 bases). TRBV23-1 is sorted into the ORF group, with uncertain function. V dropped 7 bases and J dropped 7 bases, with 17 bases sitting between them. CDR3 size: 14 residues. CDR3 in amino acids: CASTQLGVMNEQFF. The CDR3 DNA sequence: TGCGCCAGCACGCAACTAGGAGTTATGAATGAGCAGTTCTTC.

This clonotype occurred many times. V gene TRBV7-9 combines with J gene TRBJ2-1; 12 positions agree with TRBD2. Trimming cost V 5 bases and J 6 bases; bases outside gene matches: 5. In germline, CDR1 is SEHNR, CDR2 FQNEAQ (reference sequence). The CDR3 is 15 residues long. This CDR3 is CASSPRLAGANEQFF. CDR3 DNA: TGTGCCAGCAGCCCACGACTAGCGGGAGCCAATGAGCAGTTCTTC. The full variable domain, rest sourced from reference TRBV7-9 and TRBJ2-1, is DTGVSQNPRHKITKRGQNVTFRCDPISEHNRLYWYRQTLGQGPEFLTYFQNEAQLEKSRLLSDRFSAERPKGSFSTLEIQRTEQGDSAMYLCASSPRLAGANEQFFGPGTRLTVL.

Only a few counts were recorded for this clonotype. Here the CDR3 reads CASSFGMGETQYF. DNA for the CDR3: TGTGCCAGCAGCTTTGGTATGGGGGAGACCCAGTACTTC. This rearrangement joins TRBV11-2 to TRBJ2-5; D not resolved. The V gene lost 3 bases and the J gene lost 5 bases, with 10 bases spanning the gap. This CDR3 contains 13 residues. Germline V gene lookup returns CDR1 SGHAT and CDR2 FQNNGV.

This rearrangement joins TRBV12-3 or TRBV12-4 to TRBJ2-7; TRBD2 matches 8 bases. The CDR3 has 15 amino acids. Germline trimming cut 2 bases from V and 7 bases from J; bases unmatched to any gene: 10. CDR3 region: CASSLFTGGPREQYF. The CDR3 nucleotides read TGTGCCAGCAGTTTATTTACGGGAGGGCCTCGGGAGCAGTACTTC.

This clonotype was counted only a few times. One junction end does not reproduce the germline sequence, and a read error may be involved. The chain links TRBV7-2 to TRBJ2-3; D might be TRBD1 or TRBD2, each matching 7 bases. There are 17 residues in the CDR3. Germline lookup yields CDR1 SGHTA and CDR2 FQGNSA. CDR3 region: CASSLTGGQGVTATQYF. In DNA, the CDR3 is TGTGCCAGCAGCTTAACCGGGGGGCAGGGGGTAACAGCTACGCAGTATTTT. Full variable domain (remainder filled in from reference TRBV7-2 and TRBJ2-3): GAGVSQSPSNKVTEKGKDVELRCDPISGHTALYWYRQSLGQGLEFLIYFQGNSAPDKSGLPSDRFSAERTGGSVSTLTIQRTQQEDSAVYLCASSLTGGQGVTATQYFGPGTRLTVL.

The CDR3 spells CSVSPGTGGYEQYF. CDR3 DNA sequence: TGCAGCGTGTCACCCGGGACAGGAGGATACGAGCAGTACTTC. The chain joins TRBV29-1 to TRBJ2-7, with 8 bases lining up with TRBD1. The CDR3 is 14 residues long. Losses at the gene ends were 6 bases for V and 4 bases for J; bases not matched to a gene: 11. From germline, CDR1 is SQVTM and CDR2 ANQGSEA.

The chain is built from TRBV5-6 and TRBJ1-1; TRBD1 matches at 8 bases. CDR3 size: 14 residues. The trim removed 4 bases at V and 8 bases at J, leaving 10 bases unmatched. Germline V gene lookup returns CDR1 SGHDT and CDR2 YYEEEE. The CDR3 here is CASSPGQGFGEAFF. The CDR3 bases are TGTGCCAGCAGCCCCGGACAGGGCTTTGGAGAAGCTTTCTTT.

In its sample, this clonotype was seen a few times. V and J are TRBV6-5 and TRBJ2-3, with D possibly being TRBD2 (6 bases). Trimming left V 0 bases short and J 5 bases short, with 12 bases between. The germline V gene has CDR1 MNHEY and CDR2 SVGAGI. The CDR3 runs 15 residues. The chain's CDR3 is CASSYSTRGGDTQYF. The CDR3 nucleotides read TGTGCCAGCAGTTACTCGACTAGAGGTGGAGATACGCAGTATTTT.

The chain joins TRBV12-3 or TRBV12-4 to TRBJ2-2; D perhaps matches TRBD2 (6 bases). Trimming took off 5 bases at V and 8 bases at J, with 12 bases between the two ends. This CDR3 comprises 13 residues. CDR3 DNA: TGTGCCAGCAGTAAAGCGGGCTCAGGGGAGCTGTTTTTT. Amino acids: CASSKAGSGELFF.

The sample holds many counts of this clonotype. The V and J genes are TRBV4-3 and TRBJ2-1; 7 positions match TRBD2. After removal of 2 bases from V and 4 bases from J, the junction contained 5 bases not matched to a gene. The CDR3 runs to 15 residues. Germline CDR1 reads LGHNA; CDR2 reads YSLEER. CDR3 residues: CASSQSSGGYNEQFF. CDR3 in DNA: TGCGCCAGCAGCCAATCTAGCGGAGGATACAATGAGCAGTTCTTC.

This clonotype has a handful of counts. This chain connects TRBV4-3 to TRBJ1-5, with D unresolved. The CDR3 length is 15 residues. V was shortened by 0 bases and J by 9 bases, with 15 bases between the two germline ends. The V gene's germline CDR1 is LGHNA and CDR2 YSLEER. In nucleotides, the CDR3 is TGCGCCAGCAGCCAAGATTTAAAGGCTCAGAGGCCCCAGCATTTT. Translation: CASSQDLKAQRPQHF.

This clonotype was seen a handful of times. The chain combines TRBV5-6 with TRBJ2-5; the D gene is possibly TRBD1 (5 bases). This CDR3 comprises 12 residues. CDR1 and CDR2 from the germline V gene are SGHDT and YYEEEE. V lost 5 bases, J lost 14 bases, and 19 bases lay in between. The CDR3 loop is CASSRADSLYYF. The CDR3 nucleotides are TGTGCCAGCAGTAGGGCCGACAGCCTCTACTACTTC. Full variable domain (outside the CDR3, taken from reference TRBV5-6 and TRBJ2-5): DAGVTQSPTHLIKTRGQQVTLRCSPKSGHDTVSWYQQALGQGPQFIFQYYEEEERQRGNFPDRFSGHQFPNYSSELNVNALLLGDSALYLCASSRADSLYYFGPGTRLLVL.

This clonotype was detected a few times. The chain carries TRBV11-2 and TRBJ2-1, with D perhaps TRBD1 (6 bases). The CDR3 totals 18 residues. The germline CDR1 and CDR2 sequences are SGHAT and FQNNGV. The V and J ends lost 3 bases and 5 bases respectively, with 23 bases between them. The CDR3 reads CASSFSGRARGTHNEQFF. The CDR3 DNA sequence: TGTGCCAGCAGCTTTAGTGGAAGGGCCAGGGGAACGCACAATGAGCAGTTCTTC.

The V call is TRBV6-1, the J call TRBJ1-1, with no clear D. CDR3 size: 14 residues. The V end was cut by 4 bases, the J end by 4 bases, with 13 bases between. Looked up from germline, CDR1 is MNHNS and CDR2 is SASEGT. This chain's CDR3 is CASSAHAAGTEAFF. The CDR3 nucleotides read TGTGCCAGCAGTGCACACGCGGCGGGCACTGAAGCTTTCTTT.

The chain recombines TRBV7-2 with TRBJ2-7, with 11 bases that match TRBD2. Germline V lookup: CDR1 SGHTA, CDR2 FQGNSA. The CDR3 totals 17 residues. V dropped 0 bases and J dropped 5; count of bases not matched to a gene: 9. CDR3 protein: CASSLAGASGRLHEQYF. CDR3 DNA: TGTGCCAGCAGCTTAGCGGGTGCTAGCGGGAGGTTACACGAGCAGTACTTC.

The rearrangement joins TRBV4-1 to TRBJ2-7, with D tentatively TRBD1 or TRBD2 (5 bases each). Germline assignment: CDR1 MGHRA and CDR2 YSYEKL. The V end lost 2 bases, the J end lost 4 bases, and 18 bases lay between the germline ends. This CDR3 is built from 16 residues. The CDR3 sequence is CASSQPGTLKRYEQYF. In nucleotides, the CDR3 is TGCGCCAGCAGCCAACCGGGGACGTTAAAGCGGTACGAGCAGTACTTC.

This clonotype was counted many times. The chain uses TRBV12-3 or TRBV12-4 and TRBJ2-7; D tentatively reads TRBD1 or TRBD2 (5 bases each). The CDR3 covers 12 residues. Trimming took off 9 bases at V and 3 bases at J, with 12 bases between the two ends. The CDR3 loop is CASKEGSYEQYF. Written as DNA, the CDR3 is TGTGCCAGTAAAGAGGGGAGCTACGAGCAGTACTTC.

With regard to this clonotype: The junction and the germline gene differ at one end; a read error may be behind it. The CDR3 here is CGSSLAGGTREQYF. CDR3 sequence (DNA): TGTGGCAGCAGCTTAGCAGGGGGGACGCGGGAGCAGTACTTC. The chain recombines TRBV7-9 with TRBJ2-7; weak D call: TRBD1 (7 bases). Germline CDR1 and CDR2: SEHNR and FQNEAQ (reference sequence). The CDR3 length is 14 residues.

The chain carries TRBV5-1 and TRBJ1-3; D not resolved. The CDR3 runs 15 residues. Germline V lookup: CDR1 SGHRS, CDR2 YFSETQ. V dropped 4 bases and J dropped 1 base, with 12 bases sitting between them. CDR3 in amino acids: CASSTGSVSGNTIYF. The CDR3 coding sequence is TGCGCCAGCAGCACGGGCTCCGTTTCTGGAAACACCATATATTTT. The entire variable domain, with the rest obtained from reference TRBV5-1 and TRBJ1-3, is as follows: KAGVTQTPRYLIKTRGQQVTLSCSPISGHRSVSWYQQTPGQGLQFLFEYFSETQRNKGNFPGRFSGRQFSNSRSEMNVSTLELGDSALYLCASSTGSVSGNTIYFGEGSWLTVV.

This rearrangement joins TRBV25-1 to TRBJ2-5, with D maybe TRBD2 (5 bases). V was pared by 1 base and J by 1 base, with 7 bases between. The CDR3 totals 14 residues. CDR1 and CDR2 (germline): MGHDK, SYGVNS. The CDR3 DNA follows: TGTGCCAGCAGTGAATCGGGGATCCAAGAGACCCAGTACTTC. Its protein product is CASSESGIQETQYF.

The genes are TRBV10-3 and TRBJ2-5; possibly TRBD1 for D (5 bases). This CDR3 has 14 amino acids. Trimming removed 0 bases at V and 4 bases at J, with 9 bases between. Germline CDR1 reads ENHRY; CDR2 reads SYGVKD. CDR3 sequence (DNA): TGTGCCATCAGTGAGTCGAAGGGGCCAGAGACCCAGTACTTC. Translation gives CAISESKGPETQYF.